The following is a TCR beta chain sequence with its context. This record belongs to a study of blood T cell repertoires in COVID-19. Study in general: Researchers got acute and convalescent COVID-19 samples from the United States, Italy and Spain. The analysed material was cDNA or gDNA that came from T cells, B-cell-depleted T cells, or PBMCs.

As originally analysed: Reference gene primer amplification in the assay estimated nucleated cell counts. Assay: immunoSEQ multiplex PCR; the TCRdb copy retains only in-frame clones and omits some. That table is the source of V, J and clone size, and D and trimming were worked out from the DNA. The sample holds tens of thousands of clones, around 80% seen once. The sample comprised peripheral blood. This clonotype was obtained from a man between 60 and 75 years old with active or convalescent COVID-19.

CDR3 nucleotide sequence: TGTGCCAGTAGTTCCCTCCCCCCACTGTCAGATACGCAGTATTTT. Its translation is CASSSLPPLSDTQYF. The chain carries TRBV19 and TRBJ2-3; D gene unclear. Germline CDR1 and CDR2: LNHDA and SQIVND (reference sequence). Trimming cost V 5 bases and J 4 bases, with 16 bases left between them. The CDR3 is made up of 15 amino acids. The full variable domain, rest sourced from reference TRBV19 and TRBJ2-3, is DGGITQSPKYLFRKEGQNVTLSCEQNLNHDAMYWYRQDPGQGLRLIYYSQIVNDFQKGDIAEGYSVSREKKESFPLTVTSAQKNPTAFYLCASSSLPPLSDTQYFGPGTRLTVL.